This passage covers 5 T cell receptor beta chains from one sample sequenced in a study of T-cell memory formation after mild COVID-19. Each CDR3 protein gets one entry after TCRdb re-called the 5' RACE reads with MiXCR. The sample includes about 560,000 distinct CDR3 sequences, roughly 22% of them seen just once. The specimen was PBMCs or a T cell subset sorted from them (not recorded which). Every receptor here comes from an adult woman who had mild COVID-19 (a few samples of this study predate the infection). Cell type and time point are not known.

This clonotype appeared a few times. The V call is TRBV7-9, the J call TRBJ1-3, with D possibly matching TRBD1 (6 bases). This CDR3 is built from 13 residues. The germline V and J ends were trimmed by 5 bases and 7 bases, with 12 bases remaining between them. Per the germline V gene, CDR1 is SEHNR and CDR2 is FQNEAQ (reference sequence). The chain's CDR3 is CASSAGTGNTIYF. The CDR3 region has the DNA TGTGCCAGCAGCGCGGGAACAGGGAACACCATATATTTT.

This clonotype was recorded many times. The chain recombines TRBV4-1 with TRBJ2-3; 7 nucleotides agree with TRBD2. The germline CDR1 and CDR2 sequences are MGHRA and YSYEKL. V gave up 0 bases and J gave up 7 bases; unmatched junction bases: 10. The CDR3 is 16 residues long. The CDR3 spells CASSQEVRGVLNTQYF. In DNA form, the CDR3 reads TGCGCCAGCAGCCAAGAGGTCCGGGGGGTATTAAATACGCAGTATTTT.

The chain recombines TRBV18 with TRBJ1-6; D unclear. V lost 2 bases, J lost 10 bases, and 12 bases lay in between. Germline loops: CDR1 KGHSH, CDR2 LQKENI. The CDR3 runs 14 residues. The CDR3 region is CASSPSGLKSPLHF. CDR3 DNA: TGTGCCAGCTCACCATCCGGTCTGAAGTCACCCCTCCACTTT.

A few counts support this clonotype. The chain uses TRBV4-1 and TRBJ2-7, with TRBD1 as a possible D gene (5 bases). Germline-derived CDR1 and CDR2 are MGHRA and YSYEKL. The CDR3 has 14 amino acids. Trimming cost V 0 bases and J 3 bases, with 9 bases left between them. In nucleotides, the CDR3 is TGCGCCAGCAGCCAAGAAGACAGATACTACGAGCAGTACTTC. Its protein is CASSQEDRYYEQYF.

J is TRBJ2-7 and V is TRBV7-9, with unresolved D. Between the trimmed V and J ends, which lost 4 bases and 5 bases, there was a span of 12 bases. Germline CDR1 and CDR2: SEHNR and FQNEAQ (reference sequence). This CDR3 spans 13 amino acids. CDR3 nucleotide sequence: TGTGCCAGCAGCTGGGGTACGGAGAACGAGCAGTACTTC. As protein: CASSWGTENEQYF.